This T cell receptor beta chain was identified in a study of shared clonotypes between healthy human individuals. From germline, CDR1 is GTSNPN and CDR2 SVGIG (reference sequence). Trimming took 2 bases from V and 3 from J; bases not matched to a gene: 9. This CDR3 has 15 amino acids. With regard to this clone: Its antigen is unidentified.

The protocol was immunoSEQ multiplex PCR, while the TCRdb copy is restricted to in-frame clones and leaves out a portion. The repertoire consists of over a million clones, with 75% to 80% occurring once and the leading ten covering roughly 0.62%. Study results and caveats: It was anticipated that sequencing depth would influence how many clonotypes donors shared. Even with large depth, rarefaction showed that sorted-subset sequencing was incomplete. Generation probability values for non-shared clonotypes were lower than those for clonotypes shared by all four donors.

Division of CD4+ cells produced a CD45RA+ naive subset and a CD45RA-negative memory subset. This receptor was obtained from a man aged 18 to 29 in good health. Some clones in this sample may be carry-over from other donors' samples. The chain carries TRBV30 and TRBJ2-5, with 7 nucleotides matching TRBD1. Material: memory CD4+ T cells from PBMCs. Indicated subset: CD45RA-negative fraction. For the CDR3, the DNA is TGTGCCTGGAGTCCCGCCCCGGGACAGAAAGAGACCCAGTACTTC. It encodes CAWSPAPGQKETQYF.